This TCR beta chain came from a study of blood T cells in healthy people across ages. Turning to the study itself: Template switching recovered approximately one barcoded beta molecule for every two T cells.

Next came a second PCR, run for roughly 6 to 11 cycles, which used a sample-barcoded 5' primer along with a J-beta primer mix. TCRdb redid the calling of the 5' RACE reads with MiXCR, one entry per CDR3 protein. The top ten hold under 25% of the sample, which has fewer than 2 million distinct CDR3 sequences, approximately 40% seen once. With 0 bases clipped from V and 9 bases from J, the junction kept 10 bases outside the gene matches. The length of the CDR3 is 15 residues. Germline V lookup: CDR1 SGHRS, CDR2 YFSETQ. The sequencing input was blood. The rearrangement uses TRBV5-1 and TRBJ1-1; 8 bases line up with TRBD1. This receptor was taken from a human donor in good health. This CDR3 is CASSLATSGTGQAFF. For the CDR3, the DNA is TGCGCCAGCAGCTTGGCAACCTCCGGGACAGGCCAAGCTTTCTTT.